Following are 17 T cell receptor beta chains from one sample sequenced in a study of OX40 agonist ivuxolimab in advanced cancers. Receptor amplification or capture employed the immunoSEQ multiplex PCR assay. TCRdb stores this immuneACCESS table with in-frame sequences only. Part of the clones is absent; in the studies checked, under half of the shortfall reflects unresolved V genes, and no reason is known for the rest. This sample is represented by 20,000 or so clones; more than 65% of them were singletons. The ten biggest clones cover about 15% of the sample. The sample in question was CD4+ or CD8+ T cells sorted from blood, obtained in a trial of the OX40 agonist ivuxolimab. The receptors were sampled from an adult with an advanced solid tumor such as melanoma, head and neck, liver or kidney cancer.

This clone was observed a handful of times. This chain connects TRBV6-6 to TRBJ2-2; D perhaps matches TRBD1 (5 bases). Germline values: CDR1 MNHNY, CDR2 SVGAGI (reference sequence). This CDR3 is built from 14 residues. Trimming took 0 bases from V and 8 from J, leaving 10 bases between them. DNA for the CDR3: TGTGCCAGCAGTTACTCAGGGGTTGCTGGGGAGCTGTTTTTT. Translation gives CASSYSGVAGELFF.

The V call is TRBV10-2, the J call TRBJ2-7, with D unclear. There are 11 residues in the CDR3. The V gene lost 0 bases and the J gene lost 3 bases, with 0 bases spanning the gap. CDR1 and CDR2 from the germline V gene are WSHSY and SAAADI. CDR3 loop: CASSESYEQYF. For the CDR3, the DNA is TGCGCCAGCAGTGAGTCCTACGAGCAGTACTTC.

In DNA, the CDR3 is TGCGCCAGCAGCACTCCCTGGCAGCTCAACACTGAAGCTTTCTTT. Its translation is CASSTPWQLNTEAFF. This chain connects TRBV4-1 to TRBJ1-1; D remains unclear. This CDR3 has 15 residues. Germline CDR1 is MGHRA and CDR2 is YSYEKL. Trimming cost V 5 bases and J 2 bases, with 15 bases left between them.

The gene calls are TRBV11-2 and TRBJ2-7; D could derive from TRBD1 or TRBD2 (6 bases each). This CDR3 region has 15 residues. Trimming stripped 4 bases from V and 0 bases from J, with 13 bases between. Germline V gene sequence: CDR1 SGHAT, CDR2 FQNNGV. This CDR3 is CASSWGAGSSYEQYF. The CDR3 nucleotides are TGTGCCAGCAGCTGGGGGGCGGGGAGCTCCTACGAGCAGTACTTC.

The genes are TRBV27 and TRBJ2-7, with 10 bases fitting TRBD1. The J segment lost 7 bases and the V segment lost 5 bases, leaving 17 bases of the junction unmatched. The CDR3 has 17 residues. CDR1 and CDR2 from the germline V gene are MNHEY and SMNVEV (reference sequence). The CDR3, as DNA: TGTGCCAGCAGTCTCATCTCTACCGGGACAGGGGTGGAGGAGCAGTACTTC. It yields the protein CASSLISTGTGVEEQYF.

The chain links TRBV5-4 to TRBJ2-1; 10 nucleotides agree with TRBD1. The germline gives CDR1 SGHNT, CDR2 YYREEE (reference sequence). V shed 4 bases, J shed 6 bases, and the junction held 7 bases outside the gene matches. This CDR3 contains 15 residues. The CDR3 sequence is CASSHRDRGPNEQFF. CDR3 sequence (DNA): TGTGCCAGCAGCCACCGGGACAGGGGCCCCAATGAGCAGTTCTTC.

As DNA, the CDR3 is TGCGCCAGCAGCTTGTATACAGGGGTGGATCAGCCCCAGCATTTT. Amino acids: CASSLYTGVDQPQHF. The gene calls are TRBV5-1 and TRBJ1-5, with 7 bases that match TRBD1. The CDR3 extends over 15 amino acids. V lost 1 base, J lost 5 bases, and 6 bases stayed unmatched. In germline, CDR1 is SGHRS, CDR2 YFSETQ.

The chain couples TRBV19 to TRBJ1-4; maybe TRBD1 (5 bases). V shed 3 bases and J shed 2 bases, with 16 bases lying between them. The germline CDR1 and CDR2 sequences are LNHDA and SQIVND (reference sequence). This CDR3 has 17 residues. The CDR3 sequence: CASSMAPLRATNEKLFF. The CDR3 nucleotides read TGTGCCAGTAGTATGGCCCCCCTCAGGGCCACTAATGAAAAACTGTTTTTT.

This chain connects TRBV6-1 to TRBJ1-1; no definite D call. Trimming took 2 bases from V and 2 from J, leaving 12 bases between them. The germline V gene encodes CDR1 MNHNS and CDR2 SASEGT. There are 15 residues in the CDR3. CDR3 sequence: CASSERYSFNTEAFF. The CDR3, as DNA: TGTGCCAGCAGTGAACGGTATAGCTTCAACACTGAAGCTTTCTTT.

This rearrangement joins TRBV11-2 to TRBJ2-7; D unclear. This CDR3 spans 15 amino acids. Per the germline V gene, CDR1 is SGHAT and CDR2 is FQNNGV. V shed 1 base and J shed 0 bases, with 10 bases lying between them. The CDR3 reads CASSLAGSDSYEQYF. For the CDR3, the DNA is TGTGCCAGCAGCTTAGCGGGTAGTGACTCCTACGAGCAGTACTTC.

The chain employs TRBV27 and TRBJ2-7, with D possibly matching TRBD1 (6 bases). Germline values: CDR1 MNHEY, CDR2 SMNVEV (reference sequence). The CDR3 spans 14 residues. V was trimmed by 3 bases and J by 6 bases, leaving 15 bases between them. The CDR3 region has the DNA TGTGCCAGCAGTTTCAACAGGGACGGCCGCGAGCAGTACTTC. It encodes CASSFNRDGREQYF.

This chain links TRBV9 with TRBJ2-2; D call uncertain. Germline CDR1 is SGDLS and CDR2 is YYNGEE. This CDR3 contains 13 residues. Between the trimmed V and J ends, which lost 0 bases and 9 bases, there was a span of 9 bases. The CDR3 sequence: CASSVDANRELFF. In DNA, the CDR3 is TGTGCCAGCAGCGTAGATGCGAACAGGGAGCTGTTTTTT.

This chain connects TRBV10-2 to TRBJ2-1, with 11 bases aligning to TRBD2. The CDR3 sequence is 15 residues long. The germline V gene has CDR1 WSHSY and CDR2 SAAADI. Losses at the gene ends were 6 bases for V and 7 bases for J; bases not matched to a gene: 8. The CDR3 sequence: CASRISGGADNEQFF. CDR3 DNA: TGCGCCAGCAGGATTAGCGGGGGGGCTGATAATGAGCAGTTCTTC.

This chain's CDR3 is CASSPGDRGPYEQYF. CDR3 nucleotides: TGTGCCAGCAGCCCCGGCGACAGGGGCCCCTACGAGCAGTACTTC. The V call is TRBV5-4, the J call TRBJ2-7; 8 positions agree with TRBD1. The CDR3 is 15 residues long. Germline V gene sequence: CDR1 SGHNT, CDR2 YYREEE (reference sequence). With V trimmed by 4 bases and J by 2 bases, 8 bases remained unmatched.

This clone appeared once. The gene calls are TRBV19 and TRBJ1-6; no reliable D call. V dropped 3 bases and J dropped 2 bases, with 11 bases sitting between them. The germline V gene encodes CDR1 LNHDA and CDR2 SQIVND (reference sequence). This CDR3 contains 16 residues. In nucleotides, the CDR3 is TGTGCCAGTAGTATGAATCCAGAGCCCTATAATTCACCCCTCCACTTT. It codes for CASSMNPEPYNSPLHF.

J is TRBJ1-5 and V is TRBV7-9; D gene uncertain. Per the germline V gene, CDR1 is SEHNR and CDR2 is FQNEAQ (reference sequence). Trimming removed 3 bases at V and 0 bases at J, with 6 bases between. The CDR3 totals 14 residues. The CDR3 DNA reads TGTGCCAGCAGCTTTAGTAATAGCAATCAGCCCCAGCATTTT. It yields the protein CASSFSNSNQPQHF.

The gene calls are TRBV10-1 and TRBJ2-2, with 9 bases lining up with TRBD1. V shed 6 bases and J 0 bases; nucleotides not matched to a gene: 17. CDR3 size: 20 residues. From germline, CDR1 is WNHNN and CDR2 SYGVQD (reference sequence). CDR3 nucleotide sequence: TGCGCCAGCAGCCTATGGACAGGGGCGGCCATGTTGACGAACACCGGGGAGCTGTTTTTT. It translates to CASSLWTGAAMLTNTGELFF.